The next 4 T cell receptor beta chains were all read from a single sample in a study of cytomegalovirus exposure and HLA in healthy donors. Here immunoSEQ multiplex PCR was the method, and the copy in TCRdb shows in-frame clones only, minus some. Of approximately 160,000 clones listed, roughly nine tenths are singletons. Sequencing was performed on PBMCs. The receptors originated from a woman between 18 and 29 years old in good health and CMV-seropositive.

The V call is TRBV7-2, the J call TRBJ1-5; 9 nucleotides align to TRBD1. Per the germline V gene, CDR1 is SGHTA and CDR2 is FQGNSA. Trimming at V came to 3 bases and at J to 1 base, leaving 7 bases not matched to a gene. This CDR3 is built from 17 residues. The CDR3 nucleotides read TGTGCCAGCAGCTTCGGGACAGGGCTCGGGAGCAATCAGCCCCAGCATTTT. Translating gives CASSFGTGLGSNQPQHF. Variable domain in full (rest from reference TRBV7-2 and TRBJ1-5): GAGVSQSPSNKVTEKGKDVELRCDPISGHTALYWYRQSLGQGLEFLIYFQGNSAPDKSGLPSDRFSAERTGGSVSTLTIQRTQQEDSAVYLCASSFGTGLGSNQPQHFGDGTRLSIL.

The gene calls are TRBV15 and TRBJ1-5; D might be TRBD1 (5 bases). The V gene lost 0 bases and the J gene lost 4 bases, with 10 bases spanning the gap. This CDR3 contains 15 residues. Germline V CDR1 and CDR2: LNHNV, YYDKDF (reference sequence). Here the CDR3 DNA reads TGTGCCACCAGCAGAGATAGGACACTAAATCAGCCCCAGCATTTT. It is translated as CATSRDRTLNQPQHF.

The chain couples TRBV6-5 to TRBJ2-7, with D possibly TRBD2 on 5 matching bases. V lost 7 bases to trimming and J lost 5 bases, with 12 bases between them. Germline lookup yields CDR1 MNHEY and CDR2 SVGAGI. This CDR3 contains 12 residues. The CDR3 nucleotides read TGTGCCAGCACCTCTAGCACGAACGAGCAGTACTTC. It is translated as CASTSSTNEQYF.

The sample holds one count of this clone. This chain connects TRBV4-3 to TRBJ2-2; D is ambiguous. There are 18 residues in the CDR3. Looked up from germline, CDR1 is LGHNA and CDR2 is YSLEER. Trimming pared 0 bases from V and 5 bases from J, leaving 19 bases between. CDR3 loop: CASSQDLLTIESTGELFF. The CDR3 DNA reads as TGCGCCAGCAGCCAAGATCTTCTAACGATAGAATCTACCGGGGAGCTGTTTTTT.